One T cell receptor (beta chain) is described in this entry. The antigen remains undetermined. This specimen comes from a study of graft-versus-host responses after intestinal transplantation. The overall study: Anti-thymocyte globulin induction, then tacrolimus and steroids for around 3 years, went to all recipients.

Produced via immunoSEQ multiplex PCR; TCRdb's table is partial and in-frame only. In the table there are fewer than 150,000 clones, more than 90% of which are singletons. General study findings and limits: Early after transplant, HvG clones declined as circulating GvH clones peaked.

This material consisted of unstimulated CD4+ T cells sorted from spleen or lymph node cells, taken before intestinal transplant. The TCR comes from a human donor who received an intestinal transplant.

In nucleotides, the CDR3 is TGTGCCAGCAGTTCAAACAGGGGGACTGAAGCTTTCTTT. Residues: CASSSNRGTEAFF. The chain uses TRBV6-5 and TRBJ1-1; 8 bases agree with TRBD1. Germline V CDR1 and CDR2: MNHEY, SVGAGI. This CDR3 contains 13 residues. With 4 bases clipped from V and 5 bases from J, the junction kept 3 bases outside the gene matches.